This T cell receptor beta chain was recorded in a study of T cell responses to AZD1222 COVID-19 vaccine. V was cut by 1 base and J by 5 bases, with 11 bases left in between. The CDR3 covers 14 residues. Germline assignment: CDR1 MGHRA and CDR2 YSYEKL. Overall study results and limits: Donors were mostly white British, more females; clonal diversity possibly underestimated. Targeting of unmutated variant regions was reportedly seen in nearly half of spike-specific TCRs. CD4 TCRs covered the whole spike, strongest at regions 160-218 and 743-854.

TCRdb's copy holds only in-frame clones and misses some; the assay was immunoSEQ multiplex PCR. This sample has 100,000 to 150,000 clones, with roughly 90% found just once. Regarding this clone: What it binds is not known.

This TCR was sampled from an adult who received the AZD1222 COVID-19 vaccine. This chain uses TRBV4-1 with TRBJ1-2, with D possibly TRBD1 on 5 matching bases. The sample was peripheral blood, taken 28 days after the second AZD1222 dose. CDR3 in amino acids: CASSQATGGYGYTF. The CDR3 DNA reads as TGCGCCAGCAGCCAAGCCACAGGAGGGTATGGCTACACCTTC.